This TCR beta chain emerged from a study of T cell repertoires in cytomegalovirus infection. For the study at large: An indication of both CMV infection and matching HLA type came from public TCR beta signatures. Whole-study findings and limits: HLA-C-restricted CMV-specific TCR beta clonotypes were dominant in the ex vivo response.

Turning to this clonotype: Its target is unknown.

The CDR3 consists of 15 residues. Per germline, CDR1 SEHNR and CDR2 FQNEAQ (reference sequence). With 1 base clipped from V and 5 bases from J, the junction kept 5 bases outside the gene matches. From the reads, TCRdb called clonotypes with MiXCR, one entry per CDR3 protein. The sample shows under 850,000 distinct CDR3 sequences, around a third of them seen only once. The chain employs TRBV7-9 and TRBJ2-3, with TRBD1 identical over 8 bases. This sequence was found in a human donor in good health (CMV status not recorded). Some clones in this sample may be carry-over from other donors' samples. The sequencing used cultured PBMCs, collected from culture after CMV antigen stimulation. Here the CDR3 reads CASSLGQGAGDTQYF. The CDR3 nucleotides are TGTGCCAGCAGCTTAGGCCAGGGGGCTGGAGATACGCAGTATTTT.